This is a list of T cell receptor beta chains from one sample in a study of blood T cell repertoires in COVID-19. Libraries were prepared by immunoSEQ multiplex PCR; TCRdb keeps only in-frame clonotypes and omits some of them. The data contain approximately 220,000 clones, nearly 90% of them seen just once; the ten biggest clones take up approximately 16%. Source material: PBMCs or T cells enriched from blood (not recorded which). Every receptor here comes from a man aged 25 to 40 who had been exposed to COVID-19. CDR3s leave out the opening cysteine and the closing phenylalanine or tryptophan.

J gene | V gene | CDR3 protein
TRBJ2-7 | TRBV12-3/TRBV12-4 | ASSLYSEQY
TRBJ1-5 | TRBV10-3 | AISEDNYGQGANQPQH
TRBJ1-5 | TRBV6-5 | ASSGGIQPQH
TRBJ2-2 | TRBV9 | ASSTGRGLGGELF
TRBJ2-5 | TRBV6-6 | ASTTGSGPQETQY
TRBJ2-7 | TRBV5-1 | ASSSKAGVEQY
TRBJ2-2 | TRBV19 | ASRSGTANTGELF
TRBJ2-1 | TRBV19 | ASSSRLAVNYNEQF
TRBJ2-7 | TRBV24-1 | ATLHEIGGDYEQY
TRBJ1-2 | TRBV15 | ATSTANYGYT
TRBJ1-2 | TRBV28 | ASSSGPRGYT
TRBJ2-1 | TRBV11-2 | ASNNRLAGNEQF
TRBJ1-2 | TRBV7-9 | ASSSGQGVGYT
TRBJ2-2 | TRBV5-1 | ASSLSQNTGELF
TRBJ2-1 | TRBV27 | ASSIFSGGDNEQF
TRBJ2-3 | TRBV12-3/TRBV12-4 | ASSSNTDTQY
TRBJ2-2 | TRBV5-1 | ASSALRDRANGELF
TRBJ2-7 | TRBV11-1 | ASSLTTGDSYEQY
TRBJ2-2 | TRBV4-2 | ASSQLSGELF
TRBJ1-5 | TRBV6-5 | ASSSSGQLNQPQH
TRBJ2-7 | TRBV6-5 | ASTGQGPYEQY
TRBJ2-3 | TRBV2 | ASSDSPAGGTDTQY
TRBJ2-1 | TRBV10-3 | AISVQGAAYNEQF
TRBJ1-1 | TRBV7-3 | ASSFDRDTEAF
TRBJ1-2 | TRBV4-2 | ASSPAGESVYGYT
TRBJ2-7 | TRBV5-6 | ASGGGARGSYEQY
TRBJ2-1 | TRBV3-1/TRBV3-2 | ASSQDVRAVNEQF
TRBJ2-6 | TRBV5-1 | ASSSRTSGGPSSGANVLT
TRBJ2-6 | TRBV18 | ASSPPEGSGANVLT
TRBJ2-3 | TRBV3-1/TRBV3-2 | ASSQPLAGVTDTQY
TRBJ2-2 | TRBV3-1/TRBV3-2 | ASSQERHMGPGELF
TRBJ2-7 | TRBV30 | AWRAVSSYEQY
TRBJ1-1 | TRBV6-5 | ASSPRGYNTEAF
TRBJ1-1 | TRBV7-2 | ASSSRQGKNTEAF
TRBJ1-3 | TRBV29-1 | SGANGGLSGNTIY
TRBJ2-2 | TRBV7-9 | ASSTRTENTGELF
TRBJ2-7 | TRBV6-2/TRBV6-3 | ASSYATAYEQY